Here is one T cell receptor (beta chain) with its context. As yet, its antigen is unknown. PCR involved 60 Vbeta and 13 Jbeta primers. Measured with immunoSEQ multiplex PCR; TCRdb has only the in-frame clones, and not every one. In the table there are some 150,000 clones, roughly 80% of which are singletons. The data originate from a study of cytomegalovirus exposure and HLA in healthy donors. Study results and caveats: A later analysis revealed that TCR association rates differed between HLA loci, peaking at DRB1 and bottoming out at HLA-C.

These donors, healthy bone marrow donors, were studied. The CDR3 has 15 amino acids. CDR1 and CDR2 from the germline V gene are WNHNN and SYGVQD (reference sequence). The V gene end was trimmed by 2 bases and the J gene end by 4 bases; junction bases not matched to a gene: 5. This clonotype was obtained from a woman aged 25 to 45 in good health and CMV-seronegative. The sequencing sample was made of PBMCs. The J gene is TRBJ2-3, the V gene TRBV10-1, with TRBD2 matching 8 bases. The CDR3 here is CASSETAGASDTQYF. In DNA, the CDR3 is TGCGCCAGCAGTGAGACAGCGGGAGCGTCAGATACGCAGTATTTT.